A single sample gave rise to the 17 T cell receptor beta chains below, sequenced in a study of OX40 agonist ivuxolimab in advanced cancers. Assay: immunoSEQ multiplex PCR; the TCRdb copy retains only in-frame clones and omits some. The sample yields some 37,000 clones, around 89% seen once. Here the sequenced sample was CD4+ or CD8+ T cells sorted from blood, taken in a trial of the OX40 agonist ivuxolimab. Every receptor here comes from an adult with an advanced solid tumor such as melanoma, head and neck, liver or kidney cancer.

This rearrangement joins TRBV4-3 to TRBJ2-7; 10 bases fit TRBD1. Germline CDR1 LGHNA, CDR2 YSLEER. The V gene end was trimmed by 3 bases and the J gene end by 4 bases; junction bases not matched to a gene: 12. This CDR3 contains 17 residues. The CDR3 DNA follows: TGCGCCAGCAGCCACACGCCAGAGGACAGGGGGAAATACGAGCAGTACTTC. This codes for CASSHTPEDRGKYEQYF.

This sequence joins TRBV28 and TRBJ1-4, with D tentatively TRBD1 (6 bases). Trimming stripped 4 bases from V and 10 bases from J, with 22 bases between. The CDR3 consists of 16 residues. Germline V CDR1 and CDR2: MDHEN, SYDVKM. CDR3 protein: CASSSELQGGSGKLFF. For the CDR3, the DNA is TGTGCCAGCAGTTCAGAACTACAGGGTGGGAGCGGAAAACTGTTTTTT.

Concerning this clone itself: This same CDR3 is encoded by further DNA sequences in the sample. The DNA for the CDR3 is TGTGCCAGCAGCTTGGAACAGGGTACCTACGAGCAGTACTTC. Its translation is CASSLEQGTYEQYF. The genes are TRBV5-4 and TRBJ2-7; tentatively, D is TRBD1 (6 bases). V lost 0 bases and J lost 2, with 9 bases in between. The germline V gene has CDR1 SGHNT and CDR2 YYREEE (reference sequence). This CDR3 is 14 amino acids long. The whole variable domain, filled in from reference TRBV5-4 and TRBJ2-7, reads ETGVTQSPTHLIKTRGQQVTLRCSSQSGHNTVSWYQQALGQGPQFIFQYYREEENGRGNFPPRFSGLQFPNYSSELNVNALELDDSALYLCASSLEQGTYEQYFGPGTRLTVT.

The chain employs TRBV27 and TRBJ2-2; 8 bases are a match to TRBD2. Germline CDR1 MNHEY, CDR2 SMNVEV (reference sequence). The CDR3 totals 14 residues. V lost 8 bases and J lost 6; bases outside the gene matches: 8. The CDR3 loop reads CASGLSGIAGELFF. DNA for the CDR3: TGTGCCAGCGGACTTAGCGGGATAGCCGGGGAGCTGTTTTTT.

The J gene is TRBJ2-7, the V gene TRBV27; possible D gene TRBD2, 5 bases. Trimming removed 10 bases at V and 5 bases at J, with 18 bases between. The CDR3 extends over 13 amino acids. CDR1 is MNHEY, CDR2 SMNVEV, per germline (reference sequence). The CDR3 reads CATTDGLGNEQYF. The CDR3, as DNA: TGTGCCACCACGGACGGACTTGGAAACGAGCAGTACTTC.

V and J are TRBV7-9 and TRBJ2-1; D not resolved. V lost 3 bases, J lost 2 bases, and 14 bases lay in between. Germline values: CDR1 SEHNR, CDR2 FQNEAQ (reference sequence). This CDR3 contains 16 residues. CDR3 nucleotide sequence: TGTGCCAGCAGCTTTAGGAACTTGAGCCCCTACAATGAGCAGTTCTTC. Protein product: CASSFRNLSPYNEQFF. Variable domain in full (rest from reference TRBV7-9 and TRBJ2-1): DTGVSQNPRHKITKRGQNVTFRCDPISEHNRLYWYRQTLGQGPEFLTYFQNEAQLEKSRLLSDRFSAERPKGSFSTLEIQRTEQGDSAMYLCASSFRNLSPYNEQFFGPGTRLTVL.

A single count supports this clone. The chain links TRBV5-4 to TRBJ2-7, with a possible D match to TRBD1 (7 bases). Germline lookup yields CDR1 SGHNT and CDR2 YYREEE (reference sequence). The CDR3 has 16 amino acids. V was shortened by 5 bases and J by 3 bases, with 21 bases between the two germline ends. In nucleotides, the CDR3 is TGTGCCAGCAGTTGGACAGGAGGGTCTCTTGGCTACGAGCAGTACTTC. It is translated as CASSWTGGSLGYEQYF.

V is TRBV4-1 and J is TRBJ2-1; tentatively, D is TRBD1 (6 bases). CDR1 and CDR2 (germline): MGHRA, YSYEKL. This CDR3 is built from 13 residues. Trimming took 3 bases from V and 9 from J, leaving 12 bases between them. The CDR3 DNA sequence: TGCGCCAGCAGCCAGTTACAGGGTCGTGAGCAGTTCTTC. This gives the protein CASSQLQGREQFF.

This chain links TRBV6-6 with TRBJ2-3; TRBD1 is a possible D gene (6 bases). Germline values: CDR1 MNHNY, CDR2 SVGAGI (reference sequence). This CDR3 comprises 15 residues. V lost 7 bases, J lost 0 bases, and 14 bases lay in between. The CDR3 spells CASTHGTPSTDTQYF. The DNA for the CDR3 is TGTGCCAGCACCCATGGGACACCTAGCACAGATACGCAGTATTTT.

This clone was picked up one time. The rearrangement links TRBV28 to TRBJ1-4; D unclear. V lost 7 bases and J 4 bases, leaving 13 bases between the germline ends. Germline CDR1 is MDHEN and CDR2 is SYDVKM. This CDR3 has 14 residues. This CDR3 reads CASTLPGNNEKLFF. The CDR3 DNA reads TGTGCCAGCACTCTTCCAGGCAATAATGAAAAACTGTTTTTT.

This chain uses TRBV11-2 with TRBJ2-7, with 7 bases fitting TRBD2. Germline CDR1 reads SGHAT; CDR2 reads FQNNGV. V lost 2 bases to trimming and J lost 2 bases; unmatched junction nucleotides: 3. The CDR3 spans 14 residues. The CDR3 loop is CASSLPSGPYEQYF. CDR3 in DNA: TGTGCCAGCAGCTTACCTAGCGGACCCTACGAGCAGTACTTC.

V is TRBV7-8 and J is TRBJ2-1, with 7 bases lining up with TRBD2. The CDR3 spans 16 residues. V trimming: 8 bases; J trimming: 6 bases; junction bases outside the gene matches: 16. Germline loops: CDR1 SGHVS, CDR2 FQNEAQ. The CDR3 bases are TGTGCCAGCGGATCCCACCCGGGACTATCCACCAATGAGCAGTTCTTC. Translated: CASGSHPGLSTNEQFF.

V and J are TRBV5-4 and TRBJ2-7; no definite D call. CDR3 length: 13 amino acids. Trimming left V 1 base short and J 4 bases short, with 9 bases between. Germline V gene lookup returns CDR1 SGHNT and CDR2 YYREEE (reference sequence). This chain's CDR3 is CASSLLGVYEQYF. CDR3 bases: TGTGCCAGCAGCTTGTTAGGCGTTTACGAGCAGTACTTC.

The V gene is TRBV7-9, the J gene TRBJ1-2; D is undetermined. From germline, CDR1 is SEHNR and CDR2 FQNEAQ (reference sequence). This CDR3 contains 12 residues. V shed 2 bases and J shed 6 bases, with 7 bases lying between them. CDR3 DNA sequence: TGTGCCAGCAGCTTAACCTCTGATGGCTACACCTTC. As protein: CASSLTSDGYTF.

This clone appeared a single time. The chain joins TRBV5-5 to TRBJ2-3; TRBD1 matches at 9 bases. Germline assignment: CDR1 SGHKS and CDR2 YYEKEE (reference sequence). V shed 4 bases, J shed 13 bases, and the junction held 4 bases outside the gene matches. The CDR3 is 11 residues long. The CDR3 spells CASSADRGEYF. CDR3 in DNA: TGTGCCAGCAGCGCCGACAGGGGGGAGTATTTT.

The J gene is TRBJ2-1, the V gene TRBV2, with 9 bases fitting TRBD2. This CDR3 contains 16 residues. Per the germline V gene, CDR1 is SNHLY and CDR2 is FYNNEI. Germline trimming cut 2 bases from V and 5 bases from J; bases unmatched to any gene: 7. The CDR3: CASSETAGGRNNEQFF. The CDR3, as DNA: TGTGCCAGCAGTGAAACAGCGGGAGGTAGGAACAATGAGCAGTTCTTC.

The chain has TRBV20-1 and TRBJ2-4, with D unclear. The length of the CDR3 is 10 residues. CDR1 DFQATT and CDR2 SNEGSKA come from the germline V gene (reference sequence). Trimming took off 3 bases at V and 6 bases at J, with 3 bases between the two ends. The CDR3 here is CSASGNIQYF. CDR3 sequence (DNA): TGCAGTGCTAGCGGAAACATTCAGTACTTC.